The clone carrying this TCR beta chain was seen a handful of times. Its cognate antigen is unknown. This entry belongs to a study of response to subunit inactivated influenza vaccine. TCRdb re-called the RT-PCR reads with MiXCR, one entry per CDR3 protein. The table has 650,000 to 850,000 distinct CDR3 sequences, 14% seen once; the top ten hold around 7%. Study-level findings and limits: Every seasonal influenza vaccination brings in few new T cells, the authors suggested.

The sequence was collected from a man aged 45 to 65 who received an inactivated influenza vaccine. The material was PBMCs from blood, obtained 14 days before vaccination.

The CDR3 DNA reads TGTGCCAGCAGCCCGGGGACAGGCCTGTGGAATCAGCCCCAGCATTTT. It encodes CASSPGTGLWNQPQHF. The chain is built from TRBV7-8 and TRBJ1-5; TRBD1 matches at 8 bases. V dropped 5 bases and J dropped 4; count of bases not matched to a gene: 10. Germline values: CDR1 SGHVS, CDR2 FQNEAQ. The CDR3 is 16 residues long.